This TCR beta chain was sequenced for a study of human T cells and chemical hapten exposure (dated by TCRdb to about 2021). Describing the broader study: For sensitization, 2% DPC in acetone was applied to a roughly 2 cm by roughly 2 cm area of upper inner arm skin. Patients additionally received weekly therapeutic DPC doses to the scalp throughout the roughly 25-week study period. Patch testing on the upper back used Finn chambers containing 0.01% DPC, with scoring done after 6 days according to International Contact Dermatitis Research Group standards. Alopecia areata with under or over 50% scalp involvement, alopecia totalis and alopecia universalis were represented in the patient cohort, which was mostly female. Libraries were pooled for sequencing, and per-sample TCR yields varied mainly because of small differences in library volumes within the pool. The study tracked peripheral blood TCR repertoire changes in vivo during primary and secondary sensitization to the hapten diphenylcyclopropenone (DPC) in alopecia patients. Patient blood was sampled pre-sensitization (week 0) and at 2, 6 and about 24 weeks after DPC sensitization. Nearly 30 alopecia patients gave blood for TCR sequencing at one to four time points (pre-sensitization, 2, 6 and 24 weeks).

Relative to germline, V is 8 bases shorter and J is 2 bases shorter, with 15 bases between their ends. The CDR3 goes from the cysteine to the phenylalanine over 13 residues. This entry keeps only the CDR3 DNA: 39 bases, framed from base 1. CDR1 and CDR2 (GTSNPN, SVGIG) derive from the germline V gene (reference sequence). Study-level results and caveats: Compared with pre-sensitization or healthy control sets, expanded TCRs formed significantly more large CDR3 similarity clusters, which is consistent with antigen-driven responses. Patch test score was positively correlated with the number of PT1 expanded TCRs, with significance at thresholds 8, 16 and 32 but not at 4. After repeated subsampling, the strength of the expansion versus patch-test correlation and the threshold at which it became significant changed. DPC sensitization did not change how many TCRs were above 1 in 1000 frequency, and no evidence was found of alterations in global repertoire structure. Because all patients had alopecia, a presumed autoimmune disease, the immune response of the patients might differ from that of healthy individuals.

The library relied on RACE. Sequencing was carried out with a NextSeq 500. During library preparation, unique molecular identifiers were attached to individual cDNA molecules so that TCRs could be counted in a quantitative, reproducible way. For every blood RNA sample, sequencing covered both the TCR alpha and TCR beta chains. The original methods were these. Samples had a median of roughly 100,000 TCRs, with a range from roughly 23,224 to 700,000. The Decombinator software suite was used to annotate V, J and CDR3 in the TCR reads. Every sample was subsampled to the same number of TCRs (28,000) for the PS versus PT1 abundance plots. Expanded TCRs were defined as absent before sensitization and observed at least eight times at the 2-week time point. In-frame beta chains were kept once TCRdb had trimmed the public reads at Q25 with fastp and called clones with MiXCR. Merged by CDR3 protein, the rows form single entries marked with the most common genes and DNA. The V and J calls and clone size come from TCRdb's table, not from the authors' own analysis. The sample table contains more than 55,000 distinct CDR3 sequences; only one count was recorded for over 7.5% of them. The leading ten clones occupy about 3.1% of the sample.

This clonotype has just a few counts. The antigen it recognizes is unknown. No clone much larger than this one lies a single base away; base qualities are absent. The time point label for this specimen denotes: patch test 1, 2 weeks after DPC sensitization. What the treatment or condition label conveys for this sample: therapeutic diphenylcyclopropenone sensitization with weekly scalp DPC. At each patch-test visit, blood was drawn before the patch test was applied. Patients were eligible if aged 18 to 70, diagnosed with alopecia and judged suitable for DPC therapy, and pregnant patients were excluded. Total RNA was extracted from unfractionated whole blood collected in Tempus Blood RNA tubes.

This TCR came from a woman between 40 and 55 years old with alopecia areata. Some clones in this sample may be carry-over from other donors' samples. The receptor chain draws on TRBV30 and TRBJ1-1; TRBD1 might be the D gene, on 6 matching bases. This material consisted of whole blood, taken in connection with sensitization to the hapten diphenylcyclopropenone (DPC). The DNA sequence follows: TGTGCCGGCTTAGAACAGGGAAACACTGAAGCTTTCTTT. It encodes CAGLEQGNTEAFF.